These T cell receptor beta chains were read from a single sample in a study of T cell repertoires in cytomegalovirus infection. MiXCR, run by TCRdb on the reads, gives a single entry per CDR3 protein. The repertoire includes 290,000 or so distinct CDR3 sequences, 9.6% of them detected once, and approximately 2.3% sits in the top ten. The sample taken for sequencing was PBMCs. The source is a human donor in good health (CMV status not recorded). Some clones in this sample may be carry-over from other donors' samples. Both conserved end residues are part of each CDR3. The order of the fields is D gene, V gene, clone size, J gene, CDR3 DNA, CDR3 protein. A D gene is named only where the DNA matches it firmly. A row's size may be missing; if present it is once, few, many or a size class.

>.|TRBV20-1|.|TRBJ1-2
TGCAGTGCCGGCTCTACCTCCGGGACGTGGGGCTACACCTTC
CSAGSTSGTWGYTF
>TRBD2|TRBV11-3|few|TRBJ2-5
TGTGCCAGCAGCTCGGGGACTAGCGGGGGGACCCAAGAGACCCAGTACTTC
CASSSGTSGGTQETQYF
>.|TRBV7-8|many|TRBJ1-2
TGTGCCAGCAGCTTTAGCGTCGGGGGGACCTATGGCTACACCTTC
CASSFSVGGTYGYTF
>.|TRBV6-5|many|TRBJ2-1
TGTGCCAGCAGTTACGGCGAACAGGGCTCCTACAATGAGCAGTTCTTC
CASSYGEQGSYNEQFF
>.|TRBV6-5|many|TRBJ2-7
TGTGCCAGCAGTTACTCAGGGGGAGGGATAGGGGAGCAGTACTTC
CASSYSGGGIGEQYF
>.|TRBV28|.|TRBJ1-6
TGTGCCAGCAGGCCCTCGGGACTATATAATTCACCCCTCCACTTT
CASRPSGLYNSPLHF
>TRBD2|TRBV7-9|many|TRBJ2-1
TGTGCCAGCAGCTTCGGGGGACTAGCGGGGGAGCAGTTCTTC
CASSFGGLAGEQFF
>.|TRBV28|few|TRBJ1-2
TGTGCCAGCAGTTTTAGGACGCGCTATGGCTACACCTTC
CASSFRTRYGYTF
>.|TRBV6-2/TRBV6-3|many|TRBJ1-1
TGTGCCAGCAGTTCGATTTGGGACACTGAAGCTTTCTTT
CASSSIWDTEAFF
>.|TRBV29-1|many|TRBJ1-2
TGCAGCGTCCGGGACGGGGACTATGGCTACACCTTC
CSVRDGDYGYTF
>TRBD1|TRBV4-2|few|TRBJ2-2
TGTGCCAGCAGCCAAGAGGGACAGGGAAACACCGGGGAGCTGTTTTTT
CASSQEGQGNTGELFF
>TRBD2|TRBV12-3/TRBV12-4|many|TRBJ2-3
TGTGCCAGCAGGATAGCGGGGGGCACAGATACGCAGTATTTT
CASRIAGGTDTQYF
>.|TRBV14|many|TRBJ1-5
TGTGCCAGCAGCCAAAGGGAAGGAGACAATCAGCCCCAGCATTTT
CASSQREGDNQPQHF
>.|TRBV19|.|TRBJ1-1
TGTGCCAGTAGTCCCCAACAGATGAACACTGAAGCTTTCTTT
CASSPQQMNTEAFF
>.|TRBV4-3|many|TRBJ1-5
TGCGCCAGCAGCCAAGATCCCCCAGGTATCCGGCTGAGCAATCAGCCCCAGCATTTT
CASSQDPPGIRLSNQPQHF
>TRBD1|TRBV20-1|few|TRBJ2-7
TGCAGCGGGGCAGGTCAGGGGGTCGGCGAGCAGTACTTC
CSGAGQGVGEQYF
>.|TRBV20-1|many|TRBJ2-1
TGCAGTGCTAGGAGAGATTACGAGCAGTTCTTC
CSARRDYEQFF
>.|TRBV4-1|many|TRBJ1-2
TGCGCCAGCAGCCAAAACACAGGGACCGCGGGCTACACCTTC
CASSQNTGTAGYTF
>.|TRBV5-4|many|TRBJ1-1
TGTGCCAGCAGCTTGGGGAGAACCGAGACTGAAGCTTTCTTT
CASSLGRTETEAFF
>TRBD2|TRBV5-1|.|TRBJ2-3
TGCGCCGGCAGCCTAGCGGGGGGCACAGATACGCAGTATTTT
CAGSLAGGTDTQYF
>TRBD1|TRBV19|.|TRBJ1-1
TGTGCCAGTAGGGACAGGGGGCGCATAAACGCTGAAGCTTTCTTT
CASRDRGRINAEAFF
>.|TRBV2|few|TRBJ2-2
TGTGCCAGCACAGGGCAAGTCGTCGGGGAGCTGTTTTTT
CASTGQVVGELFF
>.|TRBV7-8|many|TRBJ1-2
TGTGCCAGCAGGCCGGGGGCAGGCCTCTATGGCTACACCTTC
CASRPGAGLYGYTF
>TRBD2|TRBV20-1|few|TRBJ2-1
TGCAGTGCCCGTCGAGGACTAGCGGGGGACTACAATGAGCAGTTCTTC
CSARRGLAGDYNEQFF
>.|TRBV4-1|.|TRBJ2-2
TGCGCCAGCAGCCAAGAGATTGGGCCTGGTACCGGGGAGCTGTTTTTT
CASSQEIGPGTGELFF
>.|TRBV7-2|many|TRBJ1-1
TGTGCCAGCAGTTCAGTGGAGCCTGAAGCTTTCTTT
CASSSVEPEAFF
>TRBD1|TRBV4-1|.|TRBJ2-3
TGCGCCAGCAGCCGGAGCCGGGACAGAAACACAGATACGCAGTATTTT
CASSRSRDRNTDTQYF
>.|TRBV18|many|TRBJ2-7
TGTGCCAGCTCCCTTCCAGGGCCCTACGAGCAGTACTTC
CASSLPGPYEQYF
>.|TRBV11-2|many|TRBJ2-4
TGTGCCAGCAGCTTAGATCCGGGTGGAGTTGGGGGCGGCTTAGCCAAAAACATTCAGTACTTC
CASSLDPGGVGGGLAKNIQYF
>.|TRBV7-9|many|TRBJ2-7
TGTGCCAGCAGACCGGGCCGCGCTTCCTACGAGCAGTACTTC
CASRPGRASYEQYF
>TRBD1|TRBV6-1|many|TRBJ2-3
TGTGCCAGCAGTTTCCTCTCCCGGGACAGGGCGCAGTATTTT
CASSFLSRDRAQYF
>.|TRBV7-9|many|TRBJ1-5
TGTGCCAGCAGCTTCGAGACAGCAGCGGAGCCCCAGCATTTT
CASSFETAAEPQHF
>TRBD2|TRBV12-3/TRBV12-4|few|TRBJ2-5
TGTGCCAGCAGAACTAAACTAGCGGGGGTGGTCGAGACCCAGTACTTC
CASRTKLAGVVETQYF
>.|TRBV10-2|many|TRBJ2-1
TGCGCCAGCGGGGTGAGTTCCTACAATGAGCAGTTCTTC
CASGVSSYNEQFF
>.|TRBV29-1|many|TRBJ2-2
TGCAGCGTTCTCGGGGGGCTGAACACCGGGGAGCTGTTTTTT
CSVLGGLNTGELFF
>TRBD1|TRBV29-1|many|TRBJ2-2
TGCAGCGTCAAAGAAGTAACCGGGACAGGGGGCTTCTTTGGCGGGGAGCTGTTTTTT
CSVKEVTGTGGFFGGELFF
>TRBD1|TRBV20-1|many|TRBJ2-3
TGCAGTGCTTTGGGACAGGGGGAGGGGGATACGCAGTATTTT
CSALGQGEGDTQYF
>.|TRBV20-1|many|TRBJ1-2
TGCAGTGCTAGAGAGGTCACAGAACGAGCTAACTATGGCTACACCTTC
CSAREVTERANYGYTF
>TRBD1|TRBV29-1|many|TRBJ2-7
TGCAGCGTTGTTGGGACAGGGAAAGCCTACGAGCAGTACTTC
CSVVGTGKAYEQYF
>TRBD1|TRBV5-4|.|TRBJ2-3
TGTGCCAGCAGTCGAGGACAGGAACCTCTCACAGATACGCAGTATTTT
CASSRGQEPLTDTQYF
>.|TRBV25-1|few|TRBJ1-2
TGTGCCAGCAGTGAATGGGGGGGAGACTATGGCTACACCTTC
CASSEWGGDYGYTF
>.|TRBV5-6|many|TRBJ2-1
TGTGCCAGCAGCCCTAAACAGTACAATGAGCAGTTCTTC
CASSPKQYNEQFF
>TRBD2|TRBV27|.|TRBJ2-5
TGTGCCAGCAGTTTAGGGGCTAGCGGGGGGGAGACCCAGTACTTC
CASSLGASGGETQYF
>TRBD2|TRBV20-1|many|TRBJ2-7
TGCAGTGCTAGCGGGGGGAGCTCCTACGAGCAGTACTTC
CSASGGSSYEQYF
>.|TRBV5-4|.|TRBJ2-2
TGTGCCAGCAGCCTAAATGGCCCAGCGGATAACACCGGGGAGCTGTTTTTT
CASSLNGPADNTGELFF
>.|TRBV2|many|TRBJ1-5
TGTGCCAGCAGTGTACCCCGCCGTCACAATCAGCCCCAGCATTTT
CASSVPRRHNQPQHF
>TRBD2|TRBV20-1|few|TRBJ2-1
TGCAGTGCTAGTGCGGGACTAGCGGGGGCGAATGAGCAGTTCTTC
CSASAGLAGANEQFF
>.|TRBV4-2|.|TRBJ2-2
TGTGCCAGCAGCCAAGAAGCTAGCGAGAACACCGGGGAGCTGTTTTTT
CASSQEASENTGELFF
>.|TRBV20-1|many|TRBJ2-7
TGCAGTGCTGGTATACCGGGTCTCTACGAGCAGTACTTC
CSAGIPGLYEQYF
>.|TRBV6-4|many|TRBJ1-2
TGTGCCAGCAACCCCGGGGGAAATACTAACTATGGCTACACCTTC
CASNPGGNTNYGYTF
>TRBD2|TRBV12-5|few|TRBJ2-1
TGTGCTAGTGGTCCGACTAGCGGGGGGGCAAATGAGCAGTTCTTC
CASGPTSGGANEQFF
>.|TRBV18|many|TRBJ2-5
TGTGCCAGCAGCCCCCCAGGGGAAGAGACCCAGTACTTC
CASSPPGEETQYF
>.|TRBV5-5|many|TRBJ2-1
TGTGCCAGCAGCTCAACGAAAGCACTTACCTACAATGAGCAGTTCTTC
CASSSTKALTYNEQFF
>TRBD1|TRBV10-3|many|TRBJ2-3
TGTGCCATCGGACAGGGGGCCGCAGATACGCAGTATTTT
CAIGQGAADTQYF
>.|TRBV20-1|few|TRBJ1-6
TGCAGTGCTAGAGTGTCGGGGAGGGATAATTCACCCCTCCACTTT
CSARVSGRDNSPLHF
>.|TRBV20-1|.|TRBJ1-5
TGCAGTGCTAGCTGGCAAGAGATAAGGGGGAGCAATCAGCCCCAGCATTTT
CSASWQEIRGSNQPQHF
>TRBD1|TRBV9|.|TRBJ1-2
TGTGCCAGCAGCGCCGGGACAGGCGTTAACTATGGCTACACCTTC
CASSAGTGVNYGYTF
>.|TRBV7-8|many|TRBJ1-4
TGTGCCAGCAGCGGTAGACGGTCGACTAATGAAAAACTGTTTTTT
CASSGRRSTNEKLFF
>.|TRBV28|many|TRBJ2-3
TGTGCCAGCAGTTTAACCAGAGTAAGCACAGATACGCAGTATTTT
CASSLTRVSTDTQYF
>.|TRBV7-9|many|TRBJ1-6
TGTGCCAGCAGTAAAGCGAGCTCCTATAATTCACCCCTCCACTTT
CASSKASSYNSPLHF